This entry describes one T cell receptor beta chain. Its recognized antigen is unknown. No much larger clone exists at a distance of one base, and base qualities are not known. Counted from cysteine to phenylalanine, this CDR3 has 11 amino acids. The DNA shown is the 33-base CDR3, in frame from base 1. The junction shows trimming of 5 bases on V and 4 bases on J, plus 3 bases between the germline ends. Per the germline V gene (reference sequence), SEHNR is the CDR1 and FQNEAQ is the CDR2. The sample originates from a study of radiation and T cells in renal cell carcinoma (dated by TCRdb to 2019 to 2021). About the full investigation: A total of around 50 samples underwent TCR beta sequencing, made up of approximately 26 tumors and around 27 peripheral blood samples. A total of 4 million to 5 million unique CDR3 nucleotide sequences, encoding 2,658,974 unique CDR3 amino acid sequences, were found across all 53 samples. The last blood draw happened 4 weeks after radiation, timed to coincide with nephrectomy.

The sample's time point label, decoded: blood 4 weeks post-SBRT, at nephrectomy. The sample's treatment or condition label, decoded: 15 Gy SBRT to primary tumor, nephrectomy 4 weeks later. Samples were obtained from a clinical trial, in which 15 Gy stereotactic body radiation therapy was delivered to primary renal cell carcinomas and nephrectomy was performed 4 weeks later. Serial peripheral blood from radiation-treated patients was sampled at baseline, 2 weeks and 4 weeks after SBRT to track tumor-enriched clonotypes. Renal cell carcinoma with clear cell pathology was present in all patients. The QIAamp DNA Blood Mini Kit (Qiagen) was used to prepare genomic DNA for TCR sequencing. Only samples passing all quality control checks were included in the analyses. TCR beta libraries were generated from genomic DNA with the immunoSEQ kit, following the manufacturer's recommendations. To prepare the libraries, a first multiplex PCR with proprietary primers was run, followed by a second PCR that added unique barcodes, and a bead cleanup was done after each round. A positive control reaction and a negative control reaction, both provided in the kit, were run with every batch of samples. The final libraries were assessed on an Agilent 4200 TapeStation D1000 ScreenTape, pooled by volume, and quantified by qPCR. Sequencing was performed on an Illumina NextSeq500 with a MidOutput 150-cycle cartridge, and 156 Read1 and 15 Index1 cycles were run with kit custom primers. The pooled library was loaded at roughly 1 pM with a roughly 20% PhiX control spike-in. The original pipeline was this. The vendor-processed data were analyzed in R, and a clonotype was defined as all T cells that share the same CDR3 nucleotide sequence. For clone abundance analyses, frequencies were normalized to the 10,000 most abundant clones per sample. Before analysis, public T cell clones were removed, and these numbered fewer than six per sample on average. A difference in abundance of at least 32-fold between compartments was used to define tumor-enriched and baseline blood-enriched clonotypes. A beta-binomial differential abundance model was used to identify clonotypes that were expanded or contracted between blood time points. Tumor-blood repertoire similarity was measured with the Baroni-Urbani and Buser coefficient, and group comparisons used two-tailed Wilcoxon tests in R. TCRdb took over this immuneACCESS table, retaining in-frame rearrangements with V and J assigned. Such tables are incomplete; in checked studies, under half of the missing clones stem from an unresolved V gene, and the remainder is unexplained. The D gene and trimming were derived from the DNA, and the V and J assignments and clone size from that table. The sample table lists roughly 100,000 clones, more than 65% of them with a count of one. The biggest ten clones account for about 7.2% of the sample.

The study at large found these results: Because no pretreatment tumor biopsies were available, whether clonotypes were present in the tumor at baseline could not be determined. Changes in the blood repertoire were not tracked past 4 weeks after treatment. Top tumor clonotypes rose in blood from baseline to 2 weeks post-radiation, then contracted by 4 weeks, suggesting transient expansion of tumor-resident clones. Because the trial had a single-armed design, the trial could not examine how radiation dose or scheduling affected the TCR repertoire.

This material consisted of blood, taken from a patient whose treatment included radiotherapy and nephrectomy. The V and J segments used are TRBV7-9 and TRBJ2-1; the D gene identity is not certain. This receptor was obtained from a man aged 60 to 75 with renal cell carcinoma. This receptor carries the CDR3 CASSVYNEQFF. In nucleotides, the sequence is TGTGCCAGCAGCGTTTACAATGAGCAGTTCTTC.